The T cell receptor (beta chain) described here comes from a study of PD-L1 blockade in urothelial cancer (dated by TCRdb to about 2017). Looking at the study overall: Every patient began therapy in 2014 and was given atezolizumab 1,200 mg intravenously every 3 weeks. About 90% of the 29 patients were identified as males with urothelial cancer of bladder origin, and a prior smoking history was reported by 18 of 29 patients. Patients had an ECOG performance status of 0 or 1 and had received between 0 and 3 prior chemotherapy regimens. Blood samples were analyzed 3 weeks after the start of treatment (second dose) and 6 weeks after the start of treatment. Blood samples gave a median of around 140,000 T cells and 83,000 or so unique TCRs, with a median clonality of approximately 0.08. The study, an exploratory multi-omic analysis, examined somatic, immune and clinical correlates of response to PD-L1 blockade with atezolizumab in urothelial cancer. Pretreatment tumor samples, along with matched peripheral blood collected serially before and after atezolizumab treatment, underwent TCR sequencing. Durable clinical benefit was defined as progression-free survival longer than 6 months, and TCR features were also tested against progression-free and overall survival. Whole exome sequencing and RNA sequencing of pretreatment tumors were performed alongside TCR sequencing in the same patients. Several patients achieved durable clinical benefit and approximately 19 did not. Pretreatment blood TCR-seq was available for 27 to 30 patients, at least one posttreatment blood collection was obtained for 25 or so patients, and tumor TCR-seq was available for 25 or so patients. General findings and caveats noted by the study authors: Among patients with durable benefit, tumor-associated TCR clones showed greater expansion in peripheral blood 3 weeks after treatment started (n of about 21, p = 0.022). Improved progression-free and overall survival was found to be associated with pretreatment peripheral blood TCR clonality below the median. Because the sample size was small (n ≈ 30) and many of the analyses were exploratory, the results are meant to be hypothesis-generating.

CDR1 and CDR2 were assigned from the germline V gene as SGHRS and YFSETQ. Deletion took 0 bases off V and 1 base off J, with a span of 8 bases between the germline ends. Measured from the cysteine to the phenylalanine, the CDR3 is 15 residues long. Here the CDR3 DNA is all that survives: 45 bases in frame from base 1. Turning to this clone: No cognate antigen has been identified for it. Per-nucleotide qualities are absent, and no much larger clonotype sits a single base away.

To estimate absolute template abundance from read counts, synthetic TCR analog templates were spiked into each PCR. TCRbeta CDR3 regions were amplified from genomic DNA with bias-controlled V and J gene primers using the immunoSEQ assay. Sequencing of rearranged TCRbeta segments was done at approximately 20X coverage. On the authors' methods: Clustering was used to correct sequencing errors, and CDR3s were annotated against IMGT to assign V, D and J genes. Downstream analyses used only productive TCRbeta rearrangements, leaving out any out-of-frame or stop-codon sequences. Clonality was computed as one minus Shannon entropy normalized by the log of the number of unique productive sequences. Clones differing between time points or between blood and tumor were identified using Fisher's exact test with Benjamini-Hochberg correction, with an adjusted p below 0.01 applied as the threshold. TCRdb limited this immuneACCESS table to in-frame rearrangements with V and J called. A share of clones is missing; checked studies link under half to unresolved V genes, and the rest is unexplained. That table is the source of V, J and clone size, and D and trimming were worked out from the DNA. The sample yields 85,000 to 130,000 clones; roughly nine tenths were counted once. Of the sample, around 0.9% is held by the ten largest clones.

The cohort comprised more than 25 patients with locally advanced or metastatic urothelial carcinoma treated at Memorial Sloan Kettering on a trial protocol. Peripheral blood mononuclear cells were collected pretreatment and during treatment, with between 1 and 8 total time points obtained per patient. The Qiagen DNeasy Blood extraction kit was used to purify genomic DNA from total PBMCs and tumor samples. Collected pretreatment and during treatment, PBMCs were isolated and stored as previously described. The receptor was isolated from a woman over 75 with urothelial cancer. Sequences were derived from PBMCs, sampled around atezolizumab (anti-PD-L1) treatment. The chain employs TRBV5-1 and TRBJ1-3, with no reliable assignment of the D segment. The CDR3: CASSLAESSGNTIYF. The nucleotide sequence is TGCGCCAGCAGCTTGGCCGAGTCATCTGGAAACACCATATATTTT.